One T cell receptor (beta chain) is described in this entry. What antigen it recognizes has not been identified. No much larger clonotype is one base removed from it; base qualities were not supplied. The method was the immunoSEQ multiplex PCR assay. For the multiplex PCR, a mixture combining 60 forward primers for TCR Vbeta segments and 13 reverse primers for TCR Jbeta segments was used. Amplification of the CDR3 region of rearranged TCR beta genes was performed with a multiplex PCR assay on genomic DNA. On the Illumina HiSeq System, the amplified TCR beta libraries were sequenced as 87-base-pair reads. The authors processed their data as follows. A later analysis counted 65 million to 90 million unique TCR beta chains across the 550 to 750 repertoires, and some 11 million of these chains were shared by at least two donors. To remove PCR and sequencing errors, raw reads were error-corrected and collapsed into unique sequences using a nearest-neighbor algorithm that merged closely related sequences. Alignment of CDR3 sequences to IMGT reference sequences was used to assign V, D and J gene segments. For a sequence to be retained, a match of at least six nucleotides to both a V gene segment and a J gene segment was required. A rearrangement counted as productive if the CDR3 had no stop codons and remained in frame with V and J, and every other rearrangement counted as non-productive. CDR3 was defined according to IMGT convention as the region running from the second conserved V-encoded cysteine to the conserved J-encoded phenylalanine. In an earlier analysis of around 640 of the donors, sequences lacking an unambiguous match to a single V gene segment were excluded. An earlier analysis of several hundred of the donors called V segments functional above 56.7% productive rearrangements and segregating when the between-donor standard deviation exceeded 5%. A statistical classification framework was built for diagnosing cytomegalovirus status from the catalog of TCR beta chain sequences. A later analysis assigned V and J genes by comparing TCR nucleotide sequences with IMGT/GENE-DB human TR gene sequences. The TCRdist pipeline was used in a later analysis to assign CDR3 sequences and most-parsimonious VDJ recombination scenarios. In a later analysis, each TCR beta chain was defined by its CDR3 amino acid sequence together with its V-gene family, and reads without a unique V-gene family were excluded. To address suspected cross-contamination and a sequencing artifact, a later analysis removed approximately 590 highly shared, low-generation-probability nucleotide sequences. In a later analysis, a clonal expansion index was calculated for each public chain from normalized within-repertoire ranks of inferred template counts. A later analysis computed generation probabilities with a VDJ recombination model fitted to out-of-frame rearrangements, and checked the results against IGoR. In a later analysis, TCR-TCR, TCR-HLA and TCR-CMV co-occurrence was scored with hypergeometric tests, and a repertoire-size bias correction was applied to TCR pairs. A later analysis estimated false discovery rates by permuting HLA or CMV assignments 20 times. In a later analysis, co-occurring TCRs were grouped using DBSCAN, and TCRdist sequence similarity was added for clustering within HLA-allele-positive subsets. Repertoires with fewer than 30,000 or more than 120,000 public chains, plus five repertoires with anomalous nucleotide sharing, were excluded from co-occurrence clustering. TCRdb stores this immuneACCESS table with in-frame sequences only. Part of the clones is absent; in the studies checked, under half of the shortfall reflects unresolved V genes, and no reason is known for the rest. Clone size and the V and J calls come from that table; the DNA yielded D and trimming. For this sample the table gives roughly 100,000 clones, of which about 85% were detected only once. In total, the top ten clones hold roughly 3.5% of the sample.

The data stem from a study of cytomegalovirus exposure and HLA in healthy donors (dated by TCRdb to the late 2010s). Broadly, across the study: According to an earlier analysis of 587 of the donors, about 179 million T cells yielded 90 million to 130 million unique TCR beta sequences and 276 Gb of sequence data. A later analysis re-examined previously published TCR beta repertoires from about 700 donors and added high-resolution HLA genotyping to investigate patterns of TCR occurrence. Rather than drawing on any new phenotypic data, the later analysis identified candidate immune exposures from TCR beta sequences and the way those sequences occurred across donors. Alongside the repertoire data, information on donor age, sex, ethnicity and CMV serostatus was compiled. An earlier analysis of some 500 of the donors applied high-throughput TCR beta sequencing to assess whether each TCR beta V gene segment acted as functional or pseudogenic. A separate validation cohort of approximately 130 different subjects was used in addition to the roughly 700-subject first cohort. High-throughput TCR immunosequencing, statistical association of individual TCRs with disease status, and machine learning were combined to predict cytomegalovirus infection status. The number of typed donors differed by locus: about 620-640 for A, B, C, DRB1 and DQB1; 522 for DQA1; around 580 for DPA1; and around 490 for DPB1. An early release that covered about 600 HLA-typed donors contained approximately 300 gigabases of sequencing data and 75 million to 100 million unique TCR sequences. Across 398 genotyped donors of the cohort, an average of about 200,000 unique TCR beta nucleotide sequences per donor were sequenced, and around 20% of those sequences were non-productive. Of the roughly 400 genotyped donors, 75% to 85% were placed in the genetic ancestry cluster associated with self-reported Caucasian donors. The study aimed to test whether signatures of past pathogen exposure could be identified by cataloging public T cell receptors. Genome-wide SNP genotypes for about three fifths of the roughly 700 donors were used in a later genetic analysis, which treated that subset as a discovery cohort. HLA typing included class I and class II loci at four-digit resolution. Roughly five DR-DQ haplotypes were handled as single units for association and clustering, since linkage in the cohort was strong. Every discovery cohort repertoire had been produced on one sequencing platform. Using immunosequencing, the study profiled T cell repertoires from about 620 subjects and related those repertoires to cytomegalovirus serostatus. Points the paper makes about the study in general: Most TCR sequences were seen in very few donors, while some public TCRs were found in many individuals. According to a later analysis, most CMV-associated TCR beta chains appeared to be HLA-restricted, and the HLA associations seemed to be driven largely by CMV exposure. The authors suggested that the approach could potentially be extended to other disease states and immunological phenotypes. According to a later genetic analysis, donors in an Asian-associated ancestry cluster had fewer N-insertions in productive TCRs than the approximately 700-donor mean. HLA typing was unavailable for some donors at each locus, so association tests used only the typed subset. An earlier analysis of approximately 530 of the donors showed that most TCR beta V segments appeared in productive rearrangements either about 90% or about 30% of the time, which broadly matched IMGT annotations. A cluster of highly shared sequence variants was judged likely to be a technical artifact of the sequencing pipeline. The cohort was sequenced for TCR beta chains only, and without alpha or paired-chain data the features that could be detected were limited. A further reported finding was that TCR beta sequences accurately predicted the HLA-A and HLA-B alleles for most subjects in the first cohort. At a false discovery rate of 0.05, a later analysis linked some 17,000 TCR beta sequences to specific HLA alleles. In a later analysis, the rate of TCR association differed among HLA loci, with DRB1 alleles having the most associated TCRs and HLA-C alleles having the fewest. The presence/absence analyses assumed that sequencing depth was roughly uniform across donors, and that assumption may not be true. Immune exposure information for the cohort was limited to CMV serostatus. Because counts were too low, 15 to 20 rarely observed V segments, including chromosome 9 orphons, were excluded from the earlier analysis of a few hundred of the donors. The classifier was reported to diagnose cytomegalovirus status with high specificity and sensitivity in both the original and validation cohorts. In a later analysis, HLA-associated TCR beta chains were found to be more clonally expanded and to have lower generation probabilities than equally common non-associated chains. In the study, around 160 TCR beta chains were listed as associated with cytomegalovirus. In vitro tests confirmed that three of the cytomegalovirus-associated TCR beta chains recognize cytomegalovirus antigens. V-gene and J-gene trimming of TCR beta chains was associated with a missense DCLRE1C variant in a later genetic analysis, and the association was replicated in an independent cohort. Linkage disequilibrium might explain the correlated functional status among segregating V segments, but an unknown experimental factor could not be ruled out. In a later analysis, several top co-occurrence clusters were reported to appear linked to parvovirus B19, influenza, CMV and Epstein-Barr virus. Strong co-occurrence of HLA alleles, especially DR and DQ, made assigning TCR associations to individual alleles difficult.

The cohort comprised 666 healthy bone marrow donors. At the time of sampling, all cohort members were nominally healthy, though unrecorded immune exposures were likely present. The donor was CMV seropositive and belonged to the group of more than 250 seropositive cohort members. Each donor provided a peripheral blood sample, and peripheral blood mononuclear cells were used for TCR beta sequencing. The Qiagen DNeasy Blood Extraction Kit was used to extract genomic DNA from the blood cell samples. The specimen sequenced was PBMCs. The sequence was collected from a female donor in good health and CMV-seropositive.

The CDR3 region has the sequence CASSLASSTSPLDEQYF. The DNA is as follows: TGCGCCAGCAGCTTGGCTAGCTCGACTAGCCCGCTCGACGAGCAGTACTTC. The chain employs TRBV5-1 and TRBJ2-7, with TRBD2 matching 7 junction bases. From the cysteine through the phenylalanine, the CDR3 covers 17 amino acids. The sequence is cut down to CDR3 DNA, 51 bases in frame from base 1. CDR1 SGHRS and CDR2 YFSETQ are derived from the germline V gene. The germline V end is reduced by 0 bases and the J end by 5 bases; junction bases left unmatched: 14. With the portions outside the CDR3 filled from the reference TRBV5-1 and TRBJ2-7 genes, the complete variable region becomes KAGVTQTPRYLIKTRGQQVTLSCSPISGHRSVSWYQQTPGQGLQFLFEYFSETQRNKGNFPGRFSGRQFSNSRSEMNVSTLELGDSALYLCASSLASSTSPLDEQYFGPGTRLTVT.